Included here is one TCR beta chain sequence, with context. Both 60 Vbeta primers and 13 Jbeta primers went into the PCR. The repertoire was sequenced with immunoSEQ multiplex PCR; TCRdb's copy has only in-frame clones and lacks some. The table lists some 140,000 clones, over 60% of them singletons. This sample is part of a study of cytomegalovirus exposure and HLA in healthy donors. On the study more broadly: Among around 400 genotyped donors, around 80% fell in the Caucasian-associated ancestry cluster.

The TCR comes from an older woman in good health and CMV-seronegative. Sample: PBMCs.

In nucleotides, the CDR3 is TGTGCCAGCAAAGTGGGAGGGCCTGGGACCCAGTACTTC. Its protein is CASKVGGPGTQYF. This chain joins TRBV28 and TRBJ2-5; TRBD2 matches 7 bases. Germline V gene lookup returns CDR1 MDHEN and CDR2 SYDVKM. The CDR3 totals 13 residues. J lost 7 bases, V lost 7 bases, and 9 bases had no gene match.